The entry below gives a single T cell receptor (beta chain) sequence along with its context. Germline values: CDR1 SNHLY, CDR2 FYNNEI. The CDR3 length is 16 residues. V lost 7 bases and J lost 0; bases outside the gene matches: 9. TCRdb's table, derived via immunoSEQ multiplex PCR, lists solely in-frame clones and lacks some. The sample shows under 85,000 clones, 85% to 95% of them seen only once. This sample is drawn from a study of T cell changes during pregnancy in multiple sclerosis. The sequenced sample was CD4+ T cells from peripheral blood mononuclear cells, obtained before pregnancy. This chain joins TRBV2 and TRBJ1-3; 7 bases are shared with TRBD1. The sequence was collected from a female donor with multiple sclerosis, enrolled in a pregnancy study. CDR3 sequence (DNA): TGTGCCAGCACCTCCAGGGGGACGGTCTCTGGAAACACCATATATTTT. Amino acid sequence: CASTSRGTVSGNTIYF.